This paragraph covers one T cell receptor beta chain sequence. Its antigen is unknown. This sample is drawn from a study of STAT3 mutations in large granular lymphocyte leukemia. Turning to the study itself: Canonical activating STAT3 mutations were detected in roughly half of the longitudinally sequenced T-LGLL patients. General study results and limits: Some patients had dominant TCR clones larger than their STAT3 mutant burden. In about 35% of the 18 patients, new TCR clonotypes emerged after therapy. In T-cell large granular lymphocyte leukemia, about half of patients showed multiple immunodominant subclonotypes.

With V trimmed by 4 bases and J by 2 bases, 4 bases remained unmatched. The CDR3 length is 15 residues. Germline lookup yields CDR1 SGHRS and CDR2 YFSETQ. Assay: immunoSEQ multiplex PCR; the TCRdb copy retains only in-frame clones and omits some. The sample records 15,000 or so clones, about nine tenths being singletons. Sequencing input: peripheral blood mononuclear cells. The gene calls are TRBV5-1 and TRBJ2-2; 8 nucleotides align to TRBD1. The sequence was obtained from a woman aged 45-59 years with T-cell large granular lymphocyte leukemia. Some clones in this sample may be carry-over from other donors' samples. The CDR3 is CASSPGQANTGELFF. The CDR3 nucleotides read TGCGCCAGCAGCCCGGGACAGGCCAACACCGGGGAGCTGTTTTTT.